The TCR beta chain under discussion was sequenced for a study of blood T cell repertoires in COVID-19. Germline values: CDR1 SQVTM, CDR2 ANQGSEA. The CDR3 length is 13 residues. V trimming: 2 bases; J trimming: 7 bases; junction bases outside the gene matches: 4. Method: immunoSEQ multiplex PCR; TCRdb's copy keeps in-frame clones and lacks some. The data show 300,000 or so clones, almost 90% seen once. The sequence was collected from a woman in her thirties with COVID-19, enrolled during active disease. Sequenced sample: peripheral blood. The rearrangement uses TRBV29-1 and TRBJ2-1; 8 nucleotides agree with TRBD1. The CDR3 sequence is CSVELGQGNEQFF. The CDR3 nucleotides are TGCAGCGTTGAACTAGGACAGGGTAATGAGCAGTTCTTC.